This T cell receptor (beta chain) originates from a study of tumor-infiltrating lymphocytes in primary liver carcinoma. Study-wide background: Lesions, classed as T1-T3 N0M0, spanned about 4.2 to 10 cm across.

Taking 20-30 mg of unsorted bulk tissue, the authors co-extracted RNA and DNA. Only one count was recorded for this clonotype. At one end the junction does not follow the germline gene, possibly because of a read error. From about 0.45 ug total RNA, TCR beta cDNA was generated with a primer in the constant region. TCR beta libraries came from three nested multiplex PCR rounds using slightly modified ARM-PCR. A C-beta reverse primer was combined with TRBV1-TRBV30 forward primers in the first two PCR rounds, and each round had 9 to 10 cycles. TCRdb passed the multiplex PCR reads through MiXCR, listing each CDR3 protein once. The profile covers approximately 60,000 distinct CDR3 sequences, with over 65% appearing a single time and roughly three fifths taken by the ten largest. CDR1 MNHEY and CDR2 SVGAGI come from the germline V gene. The CDR3 is 16 amino acids.

The chain couples TRBV6-5 to TRBJ1-3, with unresolved D. Sequencing input: liver tumor tissue from sampling region 2. Sample subset: tumor region T2, inferior pole. The source is a man in his forties with primary liver carcinoma and hepatitis B virus infection. CDR3 coding DNA: TGTGCCAGCAGCAACACGGACCCTAACTCTCGAAACACCATATATTTT. Protein sequence: CASSNTDPNSRNTIYF.